A selection of T cell receptor beta chains follows, all from one sample in a study of cytotoxic CD8 clonotypes in ibrutinib-treated CLL. Sequencing used immunoSEQ multiplex PCR; TCRdb keeps in-frame clones, though not all of them. The data show over 100,000 clones, 70% to 90% seen once. Specimen: PBMCs, collected after 24 months of ibrutinib treatment. Receptors originate from a human donor with chronic lymphocytic leukemia. Both conserved end residues are part of each CDR3. D genes are given only for firm matches.

D | J | V | DNA | CDR3
NA | TRBJ1-2 | TRBV5-4 | TGTGCCAGCAGCCCGGACAGCGCTAACTATGGCTACACCTTC | CASSPDSANYGYTF
TRBD1 | TRBJ1-2 | TRBV19 | TGTGCCAGTAGTAGGGGCGGACAGGGGTCCGGCTACACCTTC | CASSRGGQGSGYTF
NA | TRBJ2-1 | TRBV4-1 | TGCGCCAGCAGCCAACCGGGACGATCAACCTCCAGCTACAATGAGCAGTTCTTC | CASSQPGRSTSSYNEQFF
NA | TRBJ2-3 | TRBV2 | TGTGCCAGCAAGGGACACTTGACTTCAGATACGCAGTATTTT | CASKGHLTSDTQYF
NA | TRBJ1-2 | TRBV6-5 | TGTGCCAGCAGTTCCGGGCAGAACTATGGCTACACCTTC | CASSSGQNYGYTF
TRBD2 | TRBJ2-1 | TRBV16 | TGTGCCAGCAGCCAATCGACTAGCGGGCAGCAGTTCTTC | CASSQSTSGQQFF
NA | TRBJ1-1 | TRBV27 | TGTGCCAGCAGTTTACCGGGTGGGGAAGCTTTCTTT | CASSLPGGEAFF
TRBD1 | TRBJ2-2 | TRBV7-3 | TGTGCCAGCAGCTTTGCAGGGGGGAACACCGGGGAGCTGTTTTTT | CASSFAGGNTGELFF
NA | TRBJ1-3 | TRBV19 | TGTGCCAGTAGTTCACTCACCGTTGGGGCCAACACCATATATTTT | CASSSLTVGANTIYF
NA | TRBJ1-5 | TRBV28 | TGTGCCAGCAGTTTATTCGCGCTGGGAGGGTTTCAGCCCCAGCATTTT | CASSLFALGGFQPQHF